Measured by frequency, the clone carrying this TCR beta chain is medium-sized. Its antigen is unidentified. These data originate in a study of CXCR3-negative and CXCR3-positive naive CD8 T cells. Findings and caveats of the study: CXCR3-positive naive cells carried more hydrophobic TRB CDR3s than CXCR3-negative ones. Fresh PBMCs went into most assays, and CXCR3 expression partly declined after cryopreservation.

Each TRB cDNA library was prepared by 5' RACE (with UMI labels). TCRdb re-called the 5' RACE reads and gives one entry per CDR3 protein, without DNA. The ten top clones account for more than 1.4%, within a sample of 3,000 or so distinct CDR3 sequences. Specimen: naive CXCR3+ CD8+ T cells from blood. The sample's subset: CD45RO-CCR7+CD27+CD95- naive CD8+ T cells expressing CXCR3 (TNR3+). The TCR comes from a human donor in good health. Some clones in this sample may be carry-over from other donors' samples.

CDR3 region: CSVETGGGYEQYF. The V call is TRBV29-1, the J call TRBJ2-7; TCRdb reports TRBD1, a call that lacks DNA to check it against. This CDR3 has 13 amino acids. Germline lookup yields CDR1 SQVTM and CDR2 ANQGSEA.